This entry concerns a single TCR beta chain. The sample originates from a study of cytomegalovirus exposure and HLA in healthy donors. 60 Vbeta and 13 Jbeta primers were used in PCR. Produced via immunoSEQ multiplex PCR; TCRdb's table is partial and in-frame only. The repertoire holds about 130,000 clones, with roughly three quarters as singletons. The sequenced sample was PBMCs. The clonotype comes from a woman aged 40 to 50 in good health and CMV-seronegative.

In DNA, the CDR3 is TGTGCCAGCAGTGCATCGTGGTCGGGGACTAATGAAAAACTGTTTTTT. Translated: CASSASWSGTNEKLFF. The V gene is TRBV27, the J gene TRBJ1-4; D remains unclear. Germline CDR1 reads MNHEY; CDR2 reads SMNVEV (reference sequence). V was trimmed by 5 bases and J by 2 bases, leaving 15 bases between them. The CDR3 covers 16 residues.